This T cell receptor (beta chain) originates from a study of shared clonotypes between healthy human individuals. The repertoire was sequenced with immunoSEQ multiplex PCR; TCRdb's copy has only in-frame clones and lacks some. The profile shows 2 million to 2.5 million clones, 93% of them singletons. Specimen: naive CD4+ T cells from PBMCs. The subset was: CD45RA+ positively selected. The sequence was collected from a man in his late teens or twenties in good health. Some clones in this sample may be carry-over from other donors' samples.

The chain's CDR3 is CASSLSGERGEAFF. CDR3 bases: TGTGCCAGCAGTTTGAGTGGCGAGAGGGGTGAAGCTTTCTTT. The chain links TRBV28 to TRBJ1-1, with D tentatively TRBD1 (5 bases). The germline V gene encodes CDR1 MDHEN and CDR2 SYDVKM. Trimming shortened V by 3 bases and J by 7 bases, and 15 bases separated the two germline ends. The CDR3 sequence is 14 residues long.